This TCR beta chain was recorded in a study of T cell changes during pregnancy in multiple sclerosis. Generated by immunoSEQ multiplex PCR, the TCRdb table keeps only in-frame clones and is missing some. The sample includes 85,000 to 95,000 clones, 91% of them seen just once. V was shortened by 0 bases and J by 2 bases, with 15 bases between the two germline ends. Per the germline V gene, CDR1 is SGHDT and CDR2 is YYEEEE. The CDR3 has 18 residues. Sequenced material: peripheral blood, taken after pregnancy. The chain couples TRBV5-6 to TRBJ2-6; TRBD1 might be the D (6 bases). The origin of this receptor is a female donor in good health, enrolled as a control in a pregnancy study. CDR3 amino acids: CASSLVARGQTGANVLTF. CDR3 bases: TGTGCCAGCAGCTTGGTTGCCAGGGGACAAACTGGGGCCAACGTCCTGACTTTC.